This TCR beta chain emerged from a study of T-cell memory formation after mild COVID-19. The CDR3 is made up of 13 amino acids. Germline V gives CDR1 SGHTA, CDR2 FQGNSA. V was shortened by 3 bases and J by 3 bases, with 9 bases between the two germline ends. Regarding the study as a whole: Clones contracting across day 15 to 85 had a balanced CD4/CD8 profile; later expanding clones leaned CD4+. Chiefly within CM and EM were the contracting CD4+ clones; CD8+ ones were within EMRA. Several responding clones turned up in pre-infection memory, indicating that cross-reactive memory may have taken part.

Constant-segment primers served in 5'RACE that generated TCR alpha and TCR beta cDNA libraries bearing sample barcodes and UMIs. TCRdb analysed the 5' RACE reads with MiXCR anew, one entry per CDR3 protein. The sample holds hundreds of thousands of distinct CDR3 sequences, approximately 24% seen once. With regard to this clonotype: What it binds is unknown.

The sequenced material came from PBMCs or a T cell subset sorted from them (not recorded which). This clonotype originated in an adult woman who had mild COVID-19 (a few samples of this study predate the infection). Cell type and time point are not known. This chain uses TRBV7-2 with TRBJ2-7, with D perhaps TRBD1 (5 bases). CDR3 loop: CASSFGQHYEQYF. In DNA, the CDR3 is TGTGCCAGCAGCTTCGGACAACACTACGAGCAGTACTTC.